This T cell receptor beta chain was identified during a study of CD4 T cell repertoires in COVID-19 (dated by TCRdb to about 2021). Looking at the study overall: For cross-reactivity analysis, CFSE-low cells were expanded with IL-2 for over eight days, then relabeled and restimulated with spike proteins from other coronaviruses. In COVID-19-recovered individuals, the study described naturally processed CD4+ T cell responses to SARS-CoV-2 spike and nucleoprotein and used TCR Vbeta sequencing to evaluate clonal composition. In three recovered individuals, the TCR Vbeta repertoire of SARS-CoV-2-reactive T cells was analyzed at the subset level.

As concerns this clone: Its antigen is unknown. Nothing much larger sits one base from this clone, and base qualities are not available.

The library was obtained by the immunoSEQ multiplex PCR assay. From the authors' description of their analysis: To quantify how much the repertoires of different subsets overlapped, the Chao-Jaccard similarity index was used along with counts of shared clonotypes. TCRdb re-hosts the immuneACCESS table, in-frame sequences only. Its copies lack some clones; in the studies checked, an unresolved V gene accounts for under half of them, and the cause for the rest is not known. The V and J calls and clone size are taken from that table; D and trimming were inferred from the DNA. This sample lists about 75,000 clones; 80% to 90% were detected once. The ten largest make up over 0.45% of the sample. Read against the paper, the sample's time point label means: sample from a COVID-19-recovered individual after infection. The donors were patients who had recovered from mild-to-severe COVID-19. Memory T cell samples that were not cultured were sequenced immediately after ex vivo isolation. From peripheral blood mononuclear cells, the researchers isolated CD4+ total memory, central memory, effector memory and circulating T follicular helper cells.

At the junction V is shortened by 3 bases and J by 2 bases, with 8 bases in between. Reading the germline V gene gives CDR1 MNHNS and CDR2 SASEGT. Including cysteine and phenylalanine, the CDR3 has 14 amino acids. Only the CDR3 part of the read is kept: 42 bases, read in frame from the first base. Results the study describes overall, beyond this receptor: Several of the most expanded SARS-CoV-2-reactive clonotypes were present in two or all three memory subsets, which suggests intraclonal diversification. Between about 6 and 28% of SARS-CoV-2 clonotypes were also detected in secondary cultures stimulated with SARS-CoV and/or HKU1 spike, a finding consistent with cross-reactivity.

Recombination linked TRBV6-1 to TRBJ1-3; TRBD1 is perhaps the D gene, given 6 matching bases. This sample comprised CD4+ T cells from peripheral blood, obtained after recovery from COVID-19. The sequence derives from a human donor who had COVID-19. The sequence in DNA is TGTGCCAGCAGTGAGGGGGCCACTGGAAACACCATATATTTT. Translated, it gives CASSEGATGNTIYF.